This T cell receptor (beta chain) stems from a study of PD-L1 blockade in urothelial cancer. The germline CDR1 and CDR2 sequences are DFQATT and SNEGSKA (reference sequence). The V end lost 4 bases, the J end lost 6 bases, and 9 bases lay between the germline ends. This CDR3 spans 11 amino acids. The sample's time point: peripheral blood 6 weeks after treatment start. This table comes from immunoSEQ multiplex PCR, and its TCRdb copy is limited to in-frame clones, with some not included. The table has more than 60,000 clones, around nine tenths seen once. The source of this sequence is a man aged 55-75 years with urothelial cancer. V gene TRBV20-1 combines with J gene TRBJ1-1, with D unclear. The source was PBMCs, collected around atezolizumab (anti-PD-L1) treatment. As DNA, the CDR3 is TGCAGTGCTACTCGGGAGGCTGAAGCTTTCTTT. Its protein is CSATREAEAFF.